These T cell receptor beta chains were read from a single sample in a study of regulatory T cells in long-lasting Graves disease. TCRdb called the multiplex PCR reads again in MiXCR, with one record for every CDR3 protein. The repertoire holds some 460,000 distinct CDR3 sequences, roughly 16% seen once, with 10% to 15% in the top ten. The sample was also reused in another study, on T cells in Graves' hyperthyroidism and ophthalmopathy.

Sequences were derived from peripheral blood mononuclear cells (PBMCs), sampled at new diagnosis, from a patient treated with antithyroid drugs. Source of these receptors: a man aged 40-50 years with Graves disease. Both conserved end residues are part of each CDR3. The order of the fields is clone size, V gene, J gene, D gene, CDR3 protein, CDR3 DNA. The D gene is left open where the match is weak. The listing skips clone size in some rows; elsewhere it reads once, few, many or a size class.

clone_size: many
v_call: TRBV6-1
j_call: TRBJ2-1
d_call: .
cdr3_aa: CASTMDSLGEQFF
cdr3_nt: TGTGCCAGCACCATGGACTCATTGGGTGAGCAGTTCTTC

clone_size: many
v_call: TRBV12-3/TRBV12-4
j_call: TRBJ2-2
d_call: TRBD2
cdr3_aa: CASSAQMLAGGYTGELFF
cdr3_nt: TGTGCCAGCAGTGCCCAGATGCTAGCGGGAGGATACACCGGGGAGCTGTTTTTT

clone_size: .
v_call: TRBV18
j_call: TRBJ2-7
d_call: TRBD2
cdr3_aa: CASSPPAGGFEQYF
cdr3_nt: TGTGCCAGCTCACCACCGGCGGGGGGGTTCGAGCAGTACTTC

clone_size: .
v_call: TRBV9
j_call: TRBJ2-3
d_call: .
cdr3_aa: CASSPLEGGTDTQYF
cdr3_nt: TGTGCCAGCAGCCCACTGGAGGGGGGCACAGATACGCAGTATTTT

clone_size: .
v_call: TRBV20-1
j_call: TRBJ2-1
d_call: TRBD1
cdr3_aa: CSATTGTGFLNEQFF
cdr3_nt: TGCAGTGCTACAACCGGGACAGGGTTCCTGAATGAGCAGTTCTTC

clone_size: many
v_call: TRBV18
j_call: TRBJ1-5
d_call: .
cdr3_aa: CASSPQGDNQPQHF
cdr3_nt: TGTGCCAGCTCTCCACAGGGAGACAATCAGCCCCAGCATTTT

clone_size: many
v_call: TRBV12-3/TRBV12-4
j_call: TRBJ2-1
d_call: .
cdr3_aa: CASTLSSGVYNEQFF
cdr3_nt: TGTGCCAGCACGCTCTCGTCGGGGGTCTACAATGAGCAGTTCTTC

clone_size: few
v_call: TRBV29-1
j_call: TRBJ2-1
d_call: TRBD2
cdr3_aa: CSVERTSGTNEQFF
cdr3_nt: TGCAGCGTTGAAAGGACTAGCGGGACCAATGAGCAGTTCTTC

clone_size: many
v_call: TRBV3-1
j_call: TRBJ2-1
d_call: TRBD2
cdr3_aa: CASSQSSTSGGYGQFF
cdr3_nt: TGTGCCAGCAGCCAATCTTCGACTAGCGGTGGCTACGGGCAGTTCTTC

clone_size: few
v_call: TRBV5-5
j_call: TRBJ2-5
d_call: .
cdr3_aa: CASSLWSRGTQYF
cdr3_nt: TGTGCCAGCAGCTTGTGGAGCCGGGGGACCCAGTACTTC

clone_size: many
v_call: TRBV5-6
j_call: TRBJ2-5
d_call: TRBD2
cdr3_aa: CASSVTSVGETQYF
cdr3_nt: TGTGCCAGCAGCGTGACTAGCGTTGGAGAGACCCAGTACTTC

clone_size: many
v_call: TRBV7-9
j_call: TRBJ2-1
d_call: .
cdr3_aa: CASSRQAAGEQFF
cdr3_nt: TGTGCCAGCAGCCGTCAGGCAGCGGGTGAGCAGTTCTTC

clone_size: many
v_call: TRBV6-1
j_call: TRBJ1-4
d_call: .
cdr3_aa: CASRESSSILFF
cdr3_nt: TGTGCCAGCAGGGAGTCGTCCAGCATTCTGTTTTTT

clone_size: many
v_call: TRBV27
j_call: TRBJ2-1
d_call: .
cdr3_aa: CASKRSGDYNEQFF
cdr3_nt: TGTGCCAGCAAGCGATCGGGGGACTACAATGAGCAGTTCTTC

clone_size: few
v_call: TRBV5-4
j_call: TRBJ2-2
d_call: .
cdr3_aa: CASSRSGYAPGELFF
cdr3_nt: TGTGCCAGCAGCCGGAGCGGGTATGCCCCCGGGGAGCTGTTTTTT

clone_size: .
v_call: TRBV12-3/TRBV12-4
j_call: TRBJ2-1
d_call: TRBD2
cdr3_aa: CASGSTAGLAGTMGSYNEQFF
cdr3_nt: TGTGCCAGCGGTTCAACCGCGGGACTAGCGGGAACTATGGGGAGCTACAATGAGCAGTTCTTC

clone_size: few
v_call: TRBV20-1
j_call: TRBJ2-1
d_call: TRBD2
cdr3_aa: CSASHGLAGGKAYNEQFF
cdr3_nt: TGCAGTGCTAGTCACGGGCTAGCGGGAGGGAAGGCCTACAATGAGCAGTTCTTC

clone_size: many
v_call: TRBV5-1
j_call: TRBJ2-3
d_call: .
cdr3_aa: CASSYQQGPDTQYF
cdr3_nt: TGCGCCAGCAGTTATCAACAGGGTCCAGATACGCAGTATTTT

clone_size: .
v_call: TRBV3-1
j_call: TRBJ2-2
d_call: .
cdr3_aa: CASSQVGNTGELFF
cdr3_nt: TGTGCCAGCAGCCAAGTCGGGAACACCGGGGAGCTGTTTTTT

clone_size: few
v_call: TRBV27
j_call: TRBJ2-6
d_call: TRBD2
cdr3_aa: CASSYGGGKAGANVLTF
cdr3_nt: TGTGCCAGCAGTTATGGGGGGGGTAAGGCTGGGGCCAACGTCCTGACTTTC

clone_size: many
v_call: TRBV28
j_call: TRBJ2-7
d_call: .
cdr3_aa: CASSFSPRQGYEQYF
cdr3_nt: TGTGCCAGCAGTTTCTCCCCCAGGCAGGGCTACGAGCAGTACTTC

clone_size: many
v_call: TRBV2
j_call: TRBJ2-2
d_call: .
cdr3_aa: CASTHYTTNTGELFF
cdr3_nt: TGTGCCAGCACCCATTATACGACCAACACCGGGGAGCTGTTTTTT

clone_size: few
v_call: TRBV7-9
j_call: TRBJ2-1
d_call: TRBD1
cdr3_aa: CASSQRTGAYNEQFF
cdr3_nt: TGTGCCAGCAGCCAACGGACAGGGGCCTACAATGAGCAGTTCTTC

clone_size: .
v_call: TRBV4-2
j_call: TRBJ2-1
d_call: TRBD2
cdr3_aa: CASSQGGTSGSHEQFF
cdr3_nt: TGTGCCAGCAGCCAAGGAGGGACTAGCGGGAGTCATGAGCAGTTCTTC

clone_size: many
v_call: TRBV30
j_call: TRBJ2-7
d_call: .
cdr3_aa: CAWSIRGSEQYF
cdr3_nt: TGTGCCTGGAGTATAAGGGGATCCGAGCAGTACTTC

clone_size: many
v_call: TRBV11-2
j_call: TRBJ2-1
d_call: .
cdr3_aa: CASSLQDSEQFF
cdr3_nt: TGTGCCAGCAGCTTACAGGACAGTGAGCAGTTCTTC

clone_size: .
v_call: TRBV18
j_call: TRBJ1-1
d_call: TRBD1
cdr3_aa: CASSPPTGSNTEAFF
cdr3_nt: TGTGCCAGCTCACCACCGACAGGGTCGAACACTGAAGCTTTCTTT

clone_size: many
v_call: TRBV28
j_call: TRBJ1-2
d_call: .
cdr3_aa: CASSSPQAPRGYTF
cdr3_nt: TGTGCCAGCAGTTCCCCCCAGGCCCCTCGGGGCTACACCTTC

clone_size: once
v_call: TRBV7-9
j_call: TRBJ2-7
d_call: .
cdr3_aa: CASSSPFGGGSYEQYF
cdr3_nt: TGTGCCAGCAGCTCCCCATTTGGGGGCGGAAGCTACGAGCAGTACTTC

clone_size: .
v_call: TRBV28
j_call: TRBJ1-1
d_call: .
cdr3_aa: CASSLFGGGTEAFF
cdr3_nt: TGTGCCAGCAGTTTATTTGGAGGGGGCACTGAAGCTTTCTTT

clone_size: once
v_call: TRBV12-3/TRBV12-4
j_call: TRBJ2-7
d_call: .
cdr3_aa: CASSPFLYEAYEQYF
cdr3_nt: TGTGCCAGCAGTCCCTTTCTCTACGAGGCCTACGAGCAGTACTTC

clone_size: many
v_call: TRBV6-2/TRBV6-3
j_call: TRBJ2-1
d_call: TRBD1
cdr3_aa: CASSDRTGGGEQFF
cdr3_nt: TGTGCCAGCAGTGACCGAACAGGGGGCGGTGAGCAGTTCTTC

clone_size: .
v_call: TRBV6-1
j_call: TRBJ1-3
d_call: .
cdr3_aa: CASSHSGPGNTIYF
cdr3_nt: TGTGCCAGCAGTCACTCGGGGCCAGGAAACACCATATATTTT

clone_size: .
v_call: TRBV10-1
j_call: TRBJ2-7
d_call: .
cdr3_aa: CASSELQGSYEQYF
cdr3_nt: TGCGCCAGCAGTGAGTTACAGGGATCCTACGAGCAGTACTTC

clone_size: many
v_call: TRBV20-1
j_call: TRBJ2-7
d_call: .
cdr3_aa: CSARDYRSSYEQYF
cdr3_nt: TGCAGTGCTAGAGATTACCGTAGCTCCTACGAGCAGTACTTC

clone_size: few
v_call: TRBV12-3/TRBV12-4
j_call: TRBJ2-3
d_call: .
cdr3_aa: CASSLSETDTQYF
cdr3_nt: TGTGCCAGCAGTTTATCCGAGACAGATACGCAGTATTTT

clone_size: many
v_call: TRBV27
j_call: TRBJ2-7
d_call: .
cdr3_aa: CASSPQGTHSLYEQYF
cdr3_nt: TGTGCCAGCAGTCCGCAGGGGACCCACTCCTTGTACGAGCAGTACTTC

clone_size: few
v_call: TRBV29-1
j_call: TRBJ2-2
d_call: .
cdr3_aa: CSVVMVASARTGELFF
cdr3_nt: TGCAGCGTTGTTATGGTGGCTAGCGCTAGAACCGGGGAGCTGTTTTTT

clone_size: many
v_call: TRBV5-5
j_call: TRBJ1-2
d_call: TRBD1
cdr3_aa: CASSLRQGVFYGYTF
cdr3_nt: TGTGCCAGCAGCTTACGACAGGGAGTCTTCTATGGCTACACCTTC

clone_size: .
v_call: TRBV19
j_call: TRBJ2-1
d_call: .
cdr3_aa: CASSTTSSSYNEQFF
cdr3_nt: TGTGCCAGTAGTACGACTTCAAGCTCCTACAATGAGCAGTTCTTC

clone_size: .
v_call: TRBV25-1
j_call: TRBJ2-3
d_call: TRBD2
cdr3_aa: CASSEVAGGPDTQYF
cdr3_nt: TGTGCCAGCAGTGAGGTAGCGGGAGGGCCAGATACGCAGTATTTT

clone_size: many
v_call: TRBV10-3
j_call: TRBJ2-1
d_call: .
cdr3_aa: CAISVADNEQFF
cdr3_nt: TGTGCCATCAGTGTGGCGGACAATGAGCAGTTCTTC

clone_size: many
v_call: TRBV18
j_call: TRBJ2-7
d_call: .
cdr3_aa: CASSRKEGSYEQYF
cdr3_nt: TGTGCCAGCTCAAGGAAGGAGGGCTCCTACGAGCAGTACTTC

clone_size: many
v_call: TRBV12-3/TRBV12-4
j_call: TRBJ1-2
d_call: .
cdr3_aa: CASSPQVAYGYTF
cdr3_nt: TGTGCCAGCAGTCCCCAGGTAGCCTATGGCTACACCTTC

clone_size: many
v_call: TRBV7-8
j_call: TRBJ2-3
d_call: TRBD2
cdr3_aa: CASSLDATSGSRGDTQYF
cdr3_nt: TGTGCCAGCAGCTTAGACGCCACTAGCGGGAGTAGGGGAGATACGCAGTATTTT

clone_size: many
v_call: TRBV6-1
j_call: TRBJ1-2
d_call: .
cdr3_aa: CASSNGYGYTF
cdr3_nt: TGTGCCAGCAGTAATGGATATGGCTACACCTTC

clone_size: few
v_call: TRBV29-1
j_call: TRBJ2-1
d_call: TRBD2
cdr3_aa: CSVDTSGRGNEQFF
cdr3_nt: TGCAGCGTTGACACTAGCGGGAGAGGTAATGAGCAGTTCTTC

clone_size: .
v_call: TRBV6-9
j_call: TRBJ2-1
d_call: .
cdr3_aa: CASSLAPVGHNEQFF
cdr3_nt: TGTGCCAGCAGTTTAGCCCCCGTAGGCCACAATGAGCAGTTCTTC

clone_size: many
v_call: TRBV2
j_call: TRBJ1-2
d_call: .
cdr3_aa: CASSEGPGYGYTF
cdr3_nt: TGTGCCAGCAGTGAGGGCCCAGGGTATGGCTACACCTTC